The rows below give T cell receptor beta chains drawn from one sample of a study of OX40 agonist ivuxolimab in advanced cancers. This table comes from immunoSEQ multiplex PCR, and its TCRdb copy is limited to in-frame clones, with some not included. Of tens of thousands of clones in the sample, more than 80% were seen once. Sequencing used CD4+ or CD8+ T cells sorted from blood, obtained in a trial of the OX40 agonist ivuxolimab. These receptors came from an adult with an advanced solid tumor such as melanoma, head and neck, liver or kidney cancer. Both conserved end residues are part of each CDR3. The order of the fields is J gene, clone size, D gene, V gene, CDR3 DNA, CDR3 protein. D genes are given only for firm matches. Rows may omit the clone size; those that give it use once, few, many or a size class.

TRBJ2-5,NA,NA,TRBV19,TGTGCCAGTAGTGTGGCACGAGGCCTTCAAGAGACCCAGTACTTC,CASSVARGLQETQYF
TRBJ2-1,NA,TRBD2,TRBV5-8,TGTGCCAGCAGTTTTACTAGCGGGAGCTCCTACAATGAGCAGTTCTTC,CASSFTSGSSYNEQFF
TRBJ2-5,NA,NA,TRBV7-2,TGTGCCAGCAGCTTAGATTTGGAGACCCAGTACTTC,CASSLDLETQYF
TRBJ2-5,NA,NA,TRBV14,TGTGCCAGCAGCCAAGATCGGTACGCGGAGACCCAGTACTTC,CASSQDRYAETQYF
TRBJ1-4,NA,TRBD1,TRBV5-4,TGTGCCAGCAGCACCGACAGGGGTGCAACTAATGAAAAACTGTTTTTT,CASSTDRGATNEKLFF
TRBJ1-3,NA,NA,TRBV7-2,TGTGCCAGCAGCTTATCCCCAGGGCTCTCCTCTGGAAACACCATATATTTT,CASSLSPGLSSGNTIYF
TRBJ2-1,NA,TRBD2,TRBV7-6,TGTGCCAGCAGCTTAGCGGGCCTAGCGGGGGGATACAATGAGCAGTTCTTC,CASSLAGLAGGYNEQFF
TRBJ2-3,NA,NA,TRBV11-2,TGTGCCAGCAGCAGGGGACCTCTATCTAGCACAGATACGCAGTATTTT,CASSRGPLSSTDTQYF
TRBJ2-4,NA,NA,TRBV28,TGTGCCAGCAGTCCTATGTTTAGTGCGAACATTCAGTACTTC,CASSPMFSANIQYF
TRBJ2-5,NA,NA,TRBV27,TGTGCCAGCAGTTTGTCAGGGCGGGAGACCCAGTACTTC,CASSLSGRETQYF
TRBJ2-7,NA,TRBD2,TRBV7-2,TGTGCCAGCAGCTTGGGACTAGCGGGGACCTACGAGCAGTACTTC,CASSLGLAGTYEQYF
TRBJ2-7,NA,NA,TRBV9,TGTGCCAGCAGCCTTGAGAGACATCCTCAAGGCGAGCAGTACTTC,CASSLERHPQGEQYF
TRBJ2-7,NA,TRBD1,TRBV5-1,TGCGCCAGCAGCTTGGTGACAGGGGGATACGAGCAGTACTTC,CASSLVTGGYEQYF
TRBJ2-1,once,TRBD2,TRBV18,TGTGCCAGCTCTCGACAGACTCTCAGGACTAGCGGGGACAATGAGCAGTTCTTC,CASSRQTLRTSGDNEQFF
TRBJ2-3,NA,NA,TRBV13,TGTGCCAGCAGCTTAGCACTTCGCGGGGATAACACAGATACGCAGTATTTT,CASSLALRGDNTDTQYF
TRBJ2-3,NA,NA,TRBV4-1,TGCGCCAGCAGCCAAGGACAGGCAGATACGCAGTATTTT,CASSQGQADTQYF
TRBJ1-5,NA,TRBD1,TRBV19,TGTGCCAGTAGTATGGGGACAGGGGGGCATCAGCCCCAGCATTTT,CASSMGTGGHQPQHF
TRBJ2-2,NA,NA,TRBV9,TGTGCCAGCAGCCCCATGCCAAACACCGGGGAGCTGTTTTTT,CASSPMPNTGELFF
TRBJ2-7,NA,NA,TRBV11-2,TGTGCCAGCAGCCCCCGCTCCTACGAGCAGTACTTC,CASSPRSYEQYF
TRBJ1-5,NA,NA,TRBV7-2,TGTGCCAGCAGCCGCGTGCAAGGGAATCAGCCCCAGCATTTT,CASSRVQGNQPQHF
TRBJ1-2,NA,TRBD1,TRBV5-1,TGCGCCAGCAGCTTGGCCGGTGACAGGGCCTATGGCTACACCTTC,CASSLAGDRAYGYTF
TRBJ2-5,NA,NA,TRBV7-2,TGTGCCAGCAGCCCCTGGGGGGCCGGGGGAGAGACCCAGTACTTC,CASSPWGAGGETQYF
TRBJ2-1,NA,TRBD2,TRBV6-4,TGTGCCAGCAGTGACTCGGGGACTAGGGCTCCCATCGATGAGCAGTTCTTC,CASSDSGTRAPIDEQFF
TRBJ2-1,once,NA,TRBV20-1,TGCAGTGTAAAGAAACGAAAGCAGTTCTTC,CSVKKRKQFF
TRBJ1-1,NA,TRBD1,TRBV7-6,TGTGCCAGCAGCGGAGGACAGGGTAGGGCTGAAGCTTTCTTT,CASSGGQGRAEAFF
TRBJ2-7,NA,NA,TRBV2,TGTGCCAGCAGTGAAGACCGGACAGCCTACGAGCAGTACTTC,CASSEDRTAYEQYF
TRBJ2-7,NA,NA,TRBV5-5,TGTGCCAGCAGCTTGATGTCCTACGAGCAGTACTTC,CASSLMSYEQYF
TRBJ2-7,NA,NA,TRBV28,TGTGCCAGCAGTTTCCCCCTCTACGAGCAGTACTTC,CASSFPLYEQYF
TRBJ2-1,few,TRBD2,TRBV10-3,TGTGCGGTATCGGGAGGGTATGAGCAGTTCTTC,CAVSGGYEQFF
TRBJ2-2,NA,NA,TRBV28,TGTGCCAGCAGCCCCACGGGTGCAGGGAACACCGGGGAGCTGTTTTTT,CASSPTGAGNTGELFF